Listed below are T cell receptor beta chains from one sample, sequenced in a study of blood T cell repertoires in COVID-19. Assay used: immunoSEQ multiplex PCR; TCRdb lists only in-frame clones, some missing. The data show about 400,000 clones, with 80% to 90% seen just once and 4% to 4.5% held by the top ten. The sample comprised peripheral blood. The receptors come from a young woman with acute or convalescent COVID-19. The CDR3 runs from the conserved cysteine through the conserved F or W.

TRBJ1-5,13,TRBV5-8,CASSSDLTSPQHF
TRBJ2-2,17,TRBV3-1/TRBV3-2,CASSQASLTSGTGELFF
TRBJ2-1,17,TRBV23-1,CASSQPGTGETYNEQFF
TRBJ1-1,15,TRBV27,CASSLSAGLNTEAFF
TRBJ2-3,14,TRBV7-9,CASSLQGPTDTQYF
TRBJ1-2,14,TRBV2,CASSEGRTPVGYTF
TRBJ2-3,15,TRBV2,CASSRQGRFTDTQYF
TRBJ1-4,16,TRBV27,CASSLSPGRINEKLFF
TRBJ2-7,16,TRBV7-2,CASSLTGTGASYEQYF
TRBJ2-5,15,TRBV5-1,CASSFPGTNQETQYF
TRBJ2-3,15,TRBV7-9,CASSFPTPGADTQYF
TRBJ2-7,16,TRBV2,CASSSSGRLSGHEQYF
TRBJ1-4,19,TRBV5-1,CASSFKPLHQGSLNEKLFF
TRBJ2-5,14,TRBV13,CASSFNRGQETQYF
TRBJ1-5,14,TRBV28,CASSSRQSNQPQHF
TRBJ1-2,17,TRBV30,CAWSVGTEPYPNYGYTF
TRBJ2-5,13,TRBV5-1,CASSGGGQETQYF
TRBJ1-3,15,TRBV30,CAWGTEADSGNTIYF
TRBJ1-3,14,TRBV30,CAWSPGTAGNTIYF
TRBJ2-7,14,TRBV29-1,CSVVGDRVPYEQYF
TRBJ1-5,14,TRBV2,CASNAQGSGQPQHF
TRBJ2-2,16,TRBV5-8,CASRRVGQGNTGELFF
TRBJ1-1,17,TRBV30,CAWSEGGGRDFNTEAFF
TRBJ2-4,15,TRBV5-1,CASSLGQGDKNIQYF
TRBJ1-2,14,TRBV5-1,CASRQDETSYGYTF
TRBJ2-3,17,TRBV29-1,CSVEGAGGESRTDTQYF
TRBJ2-3,15,TRBV14,CASSQWASHADTQYF
TRBJ1-3,13,TRBV9,CASSGSSGNTIYF
TRBJ2-5,15,TRBV30,CAWSPGQGDQETQYF
TRBJ2-1,15,TRBV7-8,CASSLVASSYNEQFF